These 20 T cell receptor beta chains were sequenced from one sample in a study of radiotherapy plus CTLA-4 blockade in lung cancer. Produced via immunoSEQ multiplex PCR; TCRdb's table is partial and in-frame only. The data show about 48,000 clones, with approximately 85% seen just once and more than 3% held by the top ten. The sample here was peripheral blood, taken from a patient treated with radiotherapy plus ipilimumab. The receptors were sampled from a human donor with non-small cell lung cancer who had stable disease on radiotherapy plus ipilimumab.

J is TRBJ1-4 and V is TRBV7-2; possible D gene TRBD1, 5 bases. Germline V gene sequence: CDR1 SGHTA, CDR2 FQGNSA. The CDR3 is 14 residues long. Trimming left V 2 bases short and J 4 bases short, with 8 bases between. The CDR3 DNA follows: TGTGCCAGCAGCTTACGACAGTATAATGAAAAACTGTTTTTT. Its translation is CASSLRQYNEKLFF.

The genes are TRBV9 and TRBJ2-1; maybe TRBD2 (6 bases). Germline V gene data show CDR1 as SGDLS and CDR2 as YYNGEE. CDR3 length: 16 residues. The V end was cut by 0 bases, the J end by 2 bases, with 12 bases between. The CDR3 DNA reads as TGTGCCAGCAGCGTAGTAGGTAGCGGTACCTACAATGAGCAGTTCTTC. This codes for CASSVVGSGTYNEQFF.

The chain carries TRBV6-6 and TRBJ2-1; no reliable D call. With 5 bases removed from V and 5 bases from J, the gap between germline ends came to 7 bases. The CDR3 runs 12 residues. Germline V CDR1 and CDR2: MNHNY, SVGAGI (reference sequence). CDR3 nucleotides: TGTGCCAGCAGTCTGTTCGACAATGAGCAGTTCTTC. Translation gives CASSLFDNEQFF.

This clone was observed once. This chain uses TRBV5-1 with TRBJ2-1; 10 bases agree with TRBD1. J was trimmed by 6 bases and V by 4 bases; bases with no gene match: 4. The length of the CDR3 is 14 residues. Germline V lookup: CDR1 SGHRS, CDR2 YFSETQ. CDR3 sequence reads: CASSPGTGANEQFF. The CDR3 DNA reads as TGCGCCAGCAGCCCCGGGACAGGGGCCAATGAGCAGTTCTTC.

V is TRBV2 and J is TRBJ2-5; D might be TRBD1 (5 bases). V shed 0 bases and J shed 1 base, with 9 bases lying between them. The CDR3 covers 15 residues. The germline V gene encodes CDR1 SNHLY and CDR2 FYNNEI. As DNA, the CDR3 is TGTGCCAGCAGTGAAGCCCGACAGAGCCAAGAGACCCAGTACTTC. Its protein is CASSEARQSQETQYF.

V and J are TRBV21-1 and TRBJ1-2; the table's TRBD1 call for D was not verified on the DNA. TRBV21-1 is listed as a pseudogene. The CDR3 length is 13 residues. CDR3 bases: TGTGCCAGCAGCAAAGAAAGGGGGCACGGCTACACCTTC. Its protein is CASSKERGHGYTF.

The chain employs TRBV19 and TRBJ2-1; 7 nucleotides match TRBD2. The CDR3 runs to 15 residues. Germline V gene data show CDR1 as LNHDA and CDR2 as SQIVND (reference sequence). Trimming removed 1 base from V and 5 bases from J; junction bases left unmatched: 5. The CDR3 nucleotides read TGTGCCAGTAGTATAGTGGAAGCGGGGAACAATGAGCAGTTCTTC. It yields the protein CASSIVEAGNNEQFF.

The chain has TRBV5-4 and TRBJ2-3; a weak D match, TRBD2 (6 bases). The CDR3 spans 13 residues. With 3 bases removed from V and 12 bases from J, the gap between germline ends came to 17 bases. CDR1 SGHNT and CDR2 YYREEE come from the germline V gene (reference sequence). The CDR3 region has the DNA TGTGCCAGCAGCTCTCTTGTCTCCGGACTACAGTATTTT. It translates to CASSSLVSGLQYF.

V usage is TRBV6-5 and J usage is TRBJ2-2, with D possibly matching TRBD2 (5 bases). Germline CDR1 is MNHEY and CDR2 is SVGAGI. This CDR3 contains 14 residues. V shed 4 bases and J shed 7 bases, with 13 bases lying between them. CDR3 DNA sequence: TGTGCCAGCAGTTTACTAGTTACGGGCGGGGAGCTGTTTTTT. Its protein product is CASSLLVTGGELFF.

This chain links TRBV27 with TRBJ2-4; the D gene is possibly TRBD1 (6 bases). CDR1 is MNHEY, CDR2 SMNVEV, per germline (reference sequence). The ends were cut back, 3 bases at V and 8 bases at J, with 14 bases in the middle. This CDR3 region has 14 residues. The CDR3 spells CASSFRGQGYIQYF. Written as DNA, the CDR3 is TGTGCCAGCAGTTTTAGGGGCCAGGGGTACATTCAGTACTTC.

The J gene is TRBJ2-5, the V gene TRBV2; TRBD1 matches 9 bases. With 5 bases clipped from V and 1 base from J, the junction kept 5 bases outside the gene matches. The CDR3 contains 15 residues. Germline values: CDR1 SNHLY, CDR2 FYNNEI. CDR3 region: CASSQDRGGQETQYF. The CDR3 nucleotides are TGTGCCAGCAGTCAGGACAGGGGAGGCCAAGAGACCCAGTACTTC.

The gene calls are TRBV28 and TRBJ1-4; D is unclear. With 4 bases removed from V and 0 bases from J, the gap between germline ends came to 6 bases. Germline V CDR1 and CDR2: MDHEN, SYDVKM. This CDR3 region has 14 residues. Here the CDR3 reads CASSSPATNEKLFF. CDR3 bases: TGTGCCAGCAGTTCCCCTGCAACTAATGAAAAACTGTTTTTT.

Of note for this clone: Other DNA variants within this sample encode the same CDR3. This rearrangement joins TRBV7-2 to TRBJ1-5; a possible D gene is TRBD1 (5 bases). Trimming stripped 1 base from V and 4 bases from J, with 11 bases between. Per germline, CDR1 SGHTA and CDR2 FQGNSA. There are 15 residues in the CDR3. The DNA for the CDR3 is TGTGCCAGCAGCTTAGAGGGGCAAATGAATCAGCCCCAGCATTTT. This sequence encodes CASSLEGQMNQPQHF.

This clone was seen a single time. The genes are TRBV2 and TRBJ2-7; the D gene is possibly TRBD2 (7 bases). Germline values: CDR1 SNHLY, CDR2 FYNNEI. Between the trimmed V and J ends, which lost 5 bases and 3 bases, there was a span of 11 bases. The CDR3 consists of 13 residues. This chain's CDR3 is CASSKGGRYEQYF. The CDR3 coding sequence is TGTGCCAGCAGTAAGGGGGGGCGCTACGAGCAGTACTTC.

CDR3 sequence (DNA): TGTGCCAGCAGCTCAGCACTAGCCCTCTACAATGAGCAGTTCTTC. Translating it yields CASSSALALYNEQFF. The chain is built from TRBV5-4 and TRBJ2-1, with D tentatively TRBD2 (6 bases). Germline lookup yields CDR1 SGHNT and CDR2 YYREEE (reference sequence). The CDR3 runs 15 residues. Trimming stripped 3 bases from V and 3 bases from J, with 13 bases between.

The chain employs TRBV7-9 and TRBJ2-3, with 9 positions matching TRBD1. This CDR3 comprises 15 residues. The ends lost 4 bases at V and 1 base at J; junction bases unmatched: 3. Germline V CDR1 and CDR2: SEHNR, FQNEAQ (reference sequence). In DNA, the CDR3 is TGTGCCAGCAGCTACCGGACAGGGGGCACAGATACGCAGTATTTT. Translated: CASSYRTGGTDTQYF.

The chain employs TRBV30 and TRBJ1-1; 9 bases agree with TRBD1. The CDR3 extends over 15 amino acids. J gave up 5 bases and V 3 bases, and 10 bases lay outside the gene matches. Germline V gene data show CDR1 as GTSNPN and CDR2 as SVGIG (reference sequence). The CDR3 DNA sequence: TGTGCCTGGAGCGGCCTCGACAGGGGGTATACTGAAGCTTTCTTT. Encoded protein: CAWSGLDRGYTEAFF.

The chain links TRBV19 to TRBJ2-7, with unresolved D. Germline V gene lookup returns CDR1 LNHDA and CDR2 SQIVND (reference sequence). The germline V and J ends were trimmed by 5 bases and 0 bases, with 5 bases remaining between them. The CDR3 totals 12 residues. CDR3 coding DNA: TGTGCCAGTAGTCACAGCTCCTACGAGCAGTACTTC. Protein sequence: CASSHSSYEQYF.

The J gene is TRBJ2-7, the V gene TRBV4-3, with 13 bases fitting TRBD2. This CDR3 region has 17 residues. The germline V gene encodes CDR1 LGHNA and CDR2 YSLEER. The V segment lost 1 base and the J segment 4 bases; nucleotides outside the gene matches: 7. DNA for the CDR3: TGCGCCAGCAGCCAAGCTCCAACTAGCGGGAGGGGGTACGAGCAGTACTTC. Its translation: CASSQAPTSGRGYEQYF.

V and J are TRBV7-2 and TRBJ2-7; TRBD1 aligns across 10 bases. After removal of 4 bases from V and 6 bases from J, the junction contained 6 bases not matched to a gene. Germline-derived CDR1 and CDR2 are SGHTA and FQGNSA. This CDR3 comprises 14 residues. The CDR3 region has the DNA TGTGCCAGCAGCTGGGGACAGGGGATCTTCGAGCAGTACTTC. It specifies CASSWGQGIFEQYF.